The source of this T cell receptor beta chain is a study of CD8 T cells in ankylosing spondylitis. This clonotype has a single count. Its cognate antigen is unknown. Findings of the study overall: Clones linked to disease, bearing a CD8+ phenotype, were relatively rare in peripheral blood. Ankylosing spondylitis blood appeared to carry a characteristic TCR beta motif of roughly eight highly homologous variants.

From germline, CDR1 is SNHLY and CDR2 FYNNEI. Trimming pared 6 bases from V and 0 bases from J, leaving 12 bases between. The CDR3 is 14 amino acids. Generation of TCR beta libraries employed quantitative 5'-RACE incorporating molecular barcodes. Using its own MiXCR run on the 5' RACE reads, TCRdb lists one record per CDR3 protein. Of 250,000 or so distinct CDR3 sequences in the sample, over 9.5% were seen once. This rearrangement joins TRBV2 to TRBJ2-7; D ambiguous. This receptor was taken from a male donor with ankylosing spondylitis or in good health (not recorded which). The sequenced sample consisted of blood, either unsorted or a sorted T cell fraction (not recorded which). CDR3 in amino acids: CASSVQVSSYEQYF. In nucleotides, the CDR3 is TGTGCCAGCAGCGTCCAGGTGAGCTCCTACGAGCAGTACTTC.